The source of this T cell receptor (beta chain) is a study of cytomegalovirus exposure and HLA in healthy donors. The study, taken as a whole, reports: In a later analysis, CMV-associated beta chains were mostly HLA-associated, it appeared. There were several of the most significant clusters that appeared linked to common viral pathogens in a later analysis. A few chains linked to CMV were shown in vitro to be specific for CMV antigens. Using a false discovery rate of 0.05, a later analysis showed that approximately 17,000 TCR beta sequences were associated with HLA alleles.

Concerning this clone itself: Its specificity is not known.

Both 60 Vbeta primers and 13 Jbeta primers went into the PCR. The table came from immunoSEQ multiplex PCR; TCRdb's copy has only in-frame clones and leaves some out. The data include about 46,000 clones; the top ten clones carry more than 0.9%. Sample: PBMCs. The clonotype was recovered from a woman aged 40 to 50 in good health and CMV-seronegative.

The CDR3 sequence is CASSPISGKTEAFF. The CDR3 DNA reads TGTGCCAGTAGTCCTATTTCAGGGAAAACTGAAGCTTTCTTT. The V gene is TRBV19, the J gene TRBJ1-1; maybe TRBD1 (5 bases). There are 14 residues in the CDR3. Between the trimmed V and J ends, which lost 5 bases and 5 bases, there was a span of 15 bases. Germline V CDR1 and CDR2: LNHDA, SQIVND (reference sequence).